Below are 21 T cell receptor beta chains sequenced from a single sample in a study of human T cells and chemical hapten exposure. Regarding time point: healthy volunteer bleed at 2 weeks. Total RNA was isolated from whole blood that had not been fractionated. TCRdb processed the RACE reads anew with MiXCR; each CDR3 protein has one entry. The profile shows some 46,000 distinct CDR3 sequences, roughly 4% of them singletons. The sequencing sample was made of whole blood. All receptors come from a female donor in good health. Some clones in this sample may be carry-over from other donors' samples.

In its sample, this clonotype was seen a few times. V gene TRBV5-4 combines with J gene TRBJ1-1; D unresolved. The V gene lost 2 bases and the J gene lost 6 bases, with 14 bases spanning the gap. Germline-derived CDR1 and CDR2 are SGHNT and YYREEE (reference sequence). This CDR3 comprises 14 residues. The CDR3 is CASSLLEGAPEAFF. The CDR3 DNA follows: TGTGCCAGCAGCTTATTGGAGGGCGCCCCTGAAGCTTTCTTT.

This clonotype was counted ten times or more. The chain links TRBV14 to TRBJ1-6, with 7 nucleotides matching TRBD1. Germline-derived CDR1 and CDR2 are SGHDN and FVKESK. This CDR3 contains 22 residues. V lost 2 bases, J lost 4 bases, and 23 bases stayed unmatched. The CDR3: CASSQRRTGVQVSAIYNSPLHF. The CDR3 coding sequence is TGTGCCAGCAGCCAACGAAGGACAGGAGTCCAGGTTTCGGCCATTTATAATTCACCCCTCCACTTT.

V is TRBV12-3 or TRBV12-4 and J is TRBJ1-1; unclear D gene. This CDR3 contains 14 residues. V was cut by 5 bases and J by 4 bases, with 14 bases left in between. The CDR3 is CASSTADGFTEAFF. CDR3 DNA: TGTGCCAGCAGTACAGCGGACGGATTCACTGAAGCTTTCTTT.

In this sample, this clonotype turned up many times. The chain carries TRBV6-2 or TRBV6-3 and TRBJ2-1; perhaps TRBD2 as D (5 bases). Deletions cut 7 bases from V and 3 bases from J, with 10 bases between. The CDR3 runs 13 residues. Germline assignment: CDR1 MNHEY and CDR2 SVGEGT. Here the CDR3 reads CASKDSSYNEQFF. DNA for the CDR3: TGTGCCAGCAAGGACTCTAGCTACAATGAGCAGTTCTTC.

This clonotype was detected only a few times. The chain couples TRBV18 to TRBJ2-1; 7 nucleotides line up with TRBD2. This CDR3 has 14 residues. The V gene end was trimmed by 0 bases and the J gene end by 10 bases; junction bases not matched to a gene: 6. Germline V gene sequence: CDR1 KGHSH, CDR2 LQKENI. The CDR3 loop is CASSPPSEAGEQFF. The CDR3 nucleotides are TGTGCCAGCTCACCACCGAGTGAAGCGGGAGAGCAGTTCTTC.

This clonotype was observed many times. For the CDR3, the DNA is TGCGCCAGCAGCCAAGAGCAGAGGGGCCCCTACGAGCAGTACTTC. It specifies CASSQEQRGPYEQYF. V usage is TRBV4-3 and J usage is TRBJ2-7; D possibly matches TRBD1 or TRBD2 (5 bases each). Germline CDR1 LGHNA, CDR2 YSLEER. This CDR3 has 15 amino acids. V lost 0 bases and J 2 bases, leaving 11 bases between the germline ends.

The gene calls are TRBV28 and TRBJ1-4; no clear D. CDR1 MDHEN and CDR2 SYDVKM come from the germline V gene. Between the trimmed V and J ends, which lost 2 bases and 4 bases, there was a span of 11 bases. The CDR3 spans 15 residues. The CDR3 here is CASSLTGSLNEKLFF. The CDR3 DNA is TGTGCCAGCAGTTTAACCGGGAGTCTTAATGAAAAACTGTTTTTT.

A remark on this clonotype: A much larger clone is a single base away; this may be a read error. The chain links TRBV5-1 to TRBJ2-3, with TRBD2 matching over 10 bases. In germline, CDR1 is SGHRS, CDR2 YFSETQ. CDR3 size: 16 residues. The CDR3 here is CVSSSGLAASTDTQYF. The CDR3 DNA follows: TGCGTCAGCAGCTCTGGACTAGCGGCGAGCACAGATACGCAGTATTTT.

This clonotype was counted a few times. A read error may account for a junction end that differs from germline. The chain recombines TRBV28 with TRBJ1-6, with D unclear. The CDR3 has 12 amino acids. The germline CDR1 and CDR2 sequences are MDHEN and SYDVKM. CDR3 loop: CASEGPNSPLNF. CDR3 bases: TGTGCCAGCGAAGGACCCAATTCACCCCTCAACTTT.

This clonotype came up many times. The chain has TRBV3-1 and TRBJ1-6; D not resolved. CDR1 LGHDT and CDR2 YNNKEL come from the germline V gene (reference sequence). This CDR3 has 13 residues. Trimming removed 4 bases at V and 5 bases at J, with 6 bases between. CDR3 nucleotide sequence: TGTGCCAGCAGCCTTTCAAATAATTCACCCCTCCACTTT. The encoded protein is CASSLSNNSPLHF.

This clonotype has more than one count but fewer than ten. The V call is TRBV12-3 or TRBV12-4, the J call TRBJ2-5; unclear D gene. Trimming removed 1 base at V and 9 bases at J, with 15 bases between. The CDR3 runs to 14 residues. CDR3 in DNA: TGTGCCAGCAGTTTAGGCCAGGTCGGTCTGGCCCAGTACTTC. Translated, it gives CASSLGQVGLAQYF.

This clonotype has ten or more counts. This rearrangement joins TRBV24-1 to TRBJ2-1; D gene unclear. CDR1 and CDR2 from the germline V gene are KGHDR and SFDVKD. The CDR3 covers 14 residues. The V end was cut by 3 bases, the J end by 3 bases, with 8 bases between. The CDR3: CATSDGRDYNEQFF. CDR3 bases: TGTGCCACCAGTGATGGCAGAGACTACAATGAGCAGTTCTTC.

This clonotype has ten or more counts. The rearrangement uses TRBV29-1 and TRBJ1-1; tentative D call: TRBD1 (5 bases). The CDR3 sequence is 10 residues long. CDR1 is SQVTM, CDR2 ANQGSEA, per germline. V dropped 7 bases and J dropped 7 bases, with 10 bases sitting between them. The CDR3 is CSGGTLEAFF. As DNA, the CDR3 is TGCAGCGGCGGGACTCTTGAAGCTTTCTTT.

This clonotype was recorded many times. The rearrangement links TRBV3-1 to TRBJ2-1, with 8 bases that match TRBD2. J lost 10 bases, V lost 6 bases, and 2 bases had no gene match. CDR1 and CDR2 (germline): LGHDT, YNNKEL (reference sequence). The CDR3 totals 11 residues. CDR3 DNA: TGTGCCAGCAGGACGGGGGGGGAGCAGTTCTTC. Translating gives CASRTGGEQFF.

The table lists this clonotype with many counts. The V gene is TRBV4-3, the J gene TRBJ2-1; 8 bases line up with TRBD2. In germline, CDR1 is LGHNA, CDR2 YSLEER. V lost 2 bases and J lost 5; bases outside the gene matches: 8. This CDR3 has 16 amino acids. CDR3 sequence reads: CASSQLSGGRNNEQFF. CDR3 nucleotide sequence: TGCGCCAGCAGCCAACTAAGCGGGGGCCGAAACAATGAGCAGTTCTTC.

V and J are TRBV6-6 and TRBJ1-2; possible D gene TRBD1, 6 bases. This CDR3 has 14 residues. Germline V gene lookup returns CDR1 MNHNY and CDR2 SVGAGI (reference sequence). The V and J ends lost 4 bases and 6 bases respectively, with 15 bases between them. CDR3 DNA sequence: TGTGCCAGCAGTTTCGGACAGAGGTACGATGGCTACACCTTC. It translates to CASSFGQRYDGYTF.

This clonotype came up many times. Here the CDR3 DNA reads TGCAGTGCGGGGGGACAGGTGGGCACAGATACGCAGTATTTT. Its protein is CSAGGQVGTDTQYF. J is TRBJ2-3 and V is TRBV20-1; 8 bases fit TRBD1. Germline loops: CDR1 DFQATT, CDR2 SNEGSKA (reference sequence). Germline trimming cut 6 bases from V and 1 base from J; bases unmatched to any gene: 6. The CDR3 extends over 14 amino acids.

In the case of this clonotype: A single base separates this from a much larger clone, so it may be a read error. The gene calls are TRBV27 and TRBJ1-2; possibly TRBD1 for D (5 bases). Germline V gene data show CDR1 as MNHEY and CDR2 as SMNVEV (reference sequence). The length of the CDR3 is 14 residues. The CDR3 loop reads CASSGTPANYGDTF. The CDR3 nucleotides read TGTGCCAGCAGTGGGACCCCGGCTAACTATGGCGACACCTTC.

This clonotype came up many times. V gene TRBV5-1 combines with J gene TRBJ1-4; unclear D gene. V was trimmed by 0 bases and J by 1 base, leaving 10 bases between them. CDR1 and CDR2 (germline): SGHRS, YFSETQ. The CDR3 has 16 residues. The CDR3 loop is CASSLADRGTNEKLFF. DNA for the CDR3: TGCGCCAGCAGCTTGGCAGATCGGGGAACTAATGAAAAACTGTTTTTT.

The chain joins TRBV14 to TRBJ2-7, with D uncertain. V gave up 2 bases and J gave up 3 bases, with 8 bases separating them. This CDR3 region has 13 residues. Germline-derived CDR1 and CDR2 are SGHDN and FVKESK. This CDR3 reads CASSQFDHYEQYF. The CDR3 bases are TGTGCCAGCAGCCAATTCGACCACTACGAGCAGTACTTC. Full variable domain (remainder filled in from reference TRBV14 and TRBJ2-7): EAGVTQFPSHSVIEKGQTVTLRCDPISGHDNLYWYRRVMGKEIKFLLHFVKESKQDESGMPNNRFLAERTGGTYSTLKVQPAELEDSGVYFCASSQFDHYEQYFGPGTRLTVT.

The table lists this clonotype with many counts. The chain uses TRBV10-3 and TRBJ1-1, with a possible D match to TRBD1 (6 bases). The CDR3 is 14 residues long. The V gene lost 6 bases and the J gene lost 0 bases, with 11 bases spanning the gap. Germline V gives CDR1 ENHRY, CDR2 SYGVKD. CDR3: CAISGQSMNTEAFF. Here the CDR3 DNA reads TGTGCCATCAGCGGACAGAGCATGAACACTGAAGCTTTCTTT.